This T cell receptor (beta chain) was captured by sequencing in a study of T cell changes during pregnancy in multiple sclerosis. Germline loops: CDR1 LNHDA, CDR2 SQIVND (reference sequence). V lost 5 bases, J lost 4 bases, and 14 bases lay in between. The CDR3 has 15 residues. TCRdb's copy holds only in-frame clones and misses some; the assay was immunoSEQ multiplex PCR. The sample records about 79,000 clones, 75% to 95% being singletons. The sample was CD4+ T cells from peripheral blood mononuclear cells, taken in the second trimester of pregnancy. The chain has TRBV19 and TRBJ1-4; TRBD1 might be the D (6 bases). The sequence was collected from a female donor with multiple sclerosis, enrolled in a pregnancy study. CDR3 sequence: CASSRTDSYNEKLFF. The DNA of the CDR3 is TGTGCCAGTAGTCGGACAGATTCCTATAATGAAAAACTGTTTTTT. Complete variable domain (other parts from reference TRBV19 and TRBJ1-4): DGGITQSPKYLFRKEGQNVTLSCEQNLNHDAMYWYRQDPGQGLRLIYYSQIVNDFQKGDIAEGYSVSREKKESFPLTVTSAQKNPTAFYLCASSRTDSYNEKLFFGSGTQLSVL.